One sample yielded the 21 T cell receptor beta chains listed below, sequenced in a study of T cells in Graves' hyperthyroidism and ophthalmopathy. TCR beta CDR3 region amplification was performed from RNA transcripts. The HTBI primer set was used in a first-round RT-PCR of the TCR CDR3. TCRdb called the multiplex PCR reads again in MiXCR, with one record for every CDR3 protein. The data contain around 300,000 distinct CDR3 sequences, approximately 19% of them singletons. The sample taken for sequencing was blood. Source of these receptors: a man over 45 with Graves' ophthalmopathy.

This clonotype was seen many times. The chain carries TRBV27 and TRBJ1-5; 7 bases match TRBD1. CDR3 length equals 14 residues. The ends lost 6 bases at V and 4 bases at J; junction bases unmatched: 6. Germline V gives CDR1 MNHEY, CDR2 SMNVEV (reference sequence). The CDR3 DNA reads as TGTGCCAGCAGCCCAGGGGGGCGGAATCAGCCCCAGCATTTT. It translates to CASSPGGRNQPQHF.

This clonotype appeared a few times. The chain combines TRBV20-1 with TRBJ2-1; 16 bases fit TRBD2. CDR3 length: 15 residues. After removal of 8 bases from V and 4 bases from J, the junction contained 5 bases not matched to a gene. The germline V gene has CDR1 DFQATT and CDR2 SNEGSKA (reference sequence). Written as DNA, the CDR3 is TGCAGTCCGGGACTAGCGGGAGGGCCTTACAATGAGCAGTTCTTC. Protein product: CSPGLAGGPYNEQFF.

This clonotype was detected many times. The gene calls are TRBV7-9 and TRBJ2-7; D call uncertain. Germline loops: CDR1 SEHNR, CDR2 FQNEAQ (reference sequence). Trimming removed 2 bases at V and 5 bases at J, with 7 bases between. The CDR3 has 12 amino acids. The CDR3 region is CASSLTSNEQYF. The CDR3 DNA sequence: TGTGCCAGCAGCTTAACATCCAACGAGCAGTACTTC.

With regard to this clonotype: This may come from a read error, since a much larger clone is one base off. The V gene is TRBV11-1, the J gene TRBJ2-5, with 7 bases identical to TRBD2. The CDR3 is 16 residues long. V gave up 5 bases and J gave up 1 base; unmatched junction bases: 10. CDR1 is SGHAT and CDR2 is FQDESV in the germline V gene (reference sequence). Here the CDR3 reads CASSPNWGGIQETQYF. DNA for the CDR3: TGTGCCAGCAGCCCCAATTGGGGAGGGATCCAAGAGACCCAGTACTTC. Complete variable domain (other parts from reference TRBV11-1 and TRBJ2-5): EAEVAQSPRYKITEKSQAVAFWCDPISGHATLYWYRQILGQGPELLVQFQDESVVDDSQLPKDRFSAERLKGVDSTLKIQPAELGDSAMYLCASSPNWGGIQETQYFGPGTRLLVL.

This clonotype was counted many times. This chain joins TRBV20-1 and TRBJ1-2, with 7 bases identical to TRBD1. V trimming: 6 bases; J trimming: 4 bases; junction bases outside the gene matches: 8. Per germline, CDR1 DFQATT and CDR2 SNEGSKA (reference sequence). This CDR3 region has 13 residues. CDR3 protein: CSAPQGVGYGYTF. In DNA, the CDR3 is TGCAGTGCCCCCCAGGGGGTGGGCTATGGCTACACCTTC.

With regard to this clonotype: A much larger clone lies a single base off, so this may be a read error. The rearrangement joins TRBV2 to TRBJ1-6; D unresolved. In germline, CDR1 is SNHLY, CDR2 FYNNEI. The CDR3 has 14 amino acids. For the CDR3, the DNA is TGTGCCAGCAGGCCAGCATCCTATAATCCACCCCTCCACTTT. It specifies CASRPASYNPPLHF.

This clonotype has ten or more counts. The chain combines TRBV7-2 with TRBJ2-1; the match to TRBD2 covers 13 bases. The CDR3 loop spans 17 amino acids. J was trimmed by 13 bases and V by 1 base; bases with no gene match: 13. Germline lookup yields CDR1 SGHTA and CDR2 FQGNSA. CDR3 protein: CASSLVPGWTSGSNQFF. In DNA form, the CDR3 reads TGTGCCAGCAGCTTAGTCCCAGGATGGACTAGCGGGAGCAACCAGTTCTTC.

This clonotype was observed many times. V is TRBV2 and J is TRBJ2-1; D gene ambiguous. The CDR3 has 15 residues. Trimming removed 6 bases at V and 2 bases at J, with 14 bases between. Germline-derived CDR1 and CDR2 are SNHLY and FYNNEI. The CDR3 DNA follows: TGTGCCAGCAGCCATACTCGTGGTCCCTACAATGAGCAGTTCTTC. Translation: CASSHTRGPYNEQFF.

Ten or more counts support this clonotype. The chain employs TRBV3-1 and TRBJ2-7; D is perhaps TRBD1 or TRBD2 (5 bases each). V lost 4 bases and J 6 bases, leaving 19 bases between the germline ends. This CDR3 comprises 15 residues. Germline V gene data show CDR1 as LGHDT and CDR2 as YNNKEL (reference sequence). CDR3 bases: TGTGCCAGCAGCCCTTCCGTCGGGGCAGCAAGCGAGCAGTACTTC. It yields the protein CASSPSVGAASEQYF.

This chain links TRBV27 with TRBJ1-2; no definite D call. Per the germline V gene, CDR1 is MNHEY and CDR2 is SMNVEV (reference sequence). With 5 bases removed from V and 2 bases from J, the gap between germline ends came to 18 bases. The CDR3 contains 16 residues. CDR3 DNA: TGTGCCAGCAGTCCCCTTAACAGATTGGTAAACTATGGCTACACCTTC. Translation gives CASSPLNRLVNYGYTF.

This clonotype was recorded a few times. The chain combines TRBV28 with TRBJ1-2; no clear D gene. Per the germline V gene, CDR1 is MDHEN and CDR2 is SYDVKM. The CDR3 totals 12 residues. V gave up 5 bases and J gave up 4 bases, with 8 bases separating them. This CDR3 reads CASSPDIYGYTF. In DNA form, the CDR3 reads TGTGCCAGCAGTCCCGACATCTATGGCTACACCTTC.

This sequence joins TRBV9 and TRBJ2-7; 11 bases map to TRBD2. V shed 3 bases and J 0 bases; nucleotides not matched to a gene: 5. Germline V gene lookup returns CDR1 SGDLS and CDR2 YYNGEE. The CDR3 has 16 residues. Here the CDR3 reads CASSGAGTSGSYEQYF. CDR3 sequence (DNA): TGTGCCAGCAGCGGTGCCGGGACTAGCGGCTCCTACGAGCAGTACTTC.

This clonotype has at least ten counts. The genes are TRBV12-5 and TRBJ2-1; D is possibly TRBD2 (6 bases). Germline CDR1 LGHNT, CDR2 FRNRAP. V dropped 6 bases and J dropped 8 bases, with 20 bases sitting between them. The CDR3 loop spans 15 amino acids. The CDR3 region is CASGRSGSYLDEQFF. The DNA for the CDR3 is TGTGCTAGTGGCCGGAGCGGGTCTTATTTGGATGAGCAGTTCTTC.

The chain combines TRBV28 with TRBJ1-4; TRBD1 might be the D (5 bases). V gave up 4 bases and J gave up 7 bases, with 7 bases separating them. The germline CDR1 and CDR2 sequences are MDHEN and SYDVKM. There are 12 residues in the CDR3. DNA for the CDR3: TGTGCCAGCAGTTACGGGGCTGAAAAACTGTTTTTT. Encoded protein: CASSYGAEKLFF.

Concerning this clonotype itself: Because the CDR3's place on the DNA is in doubt, the DNA is left out and the CDR3 is given as listed by TCRdb. The J gene is TRBJ1-3, the V gene TRBV7-2; the table calls TRBD1, which could not be checked here. The CDR3 spans 21 residues, counting both ends. In germline, CDR1 is SGHTA, CDR2 FQGNSA. CDR3 sequence reads: CASSSTLGAGEQYFGPDTIYF.

The chain recombines TRBV20-1 with TRBJ2-2, with D possibly TRBD2 on 6 matching bases. V dropped 0 bases and J dropped 3 bases, with 20 bases sitting between them. Germline CDR1 and CDR2: DFQATT and SNEGSKA (reference sequence). The CDR3 spans 18 residues. The CDR3 is CSARDLLQGGLYTGELFF. The DNA of the CDR3 is TGCAGTGCTAGAGATTTATTGCAGGGAGGTTTGTACACCGGGGAGCTGTTTTTT.

The gene calls are TRBV7-2 and TRBJ1-5; 8 bases agree with TRBD1. V dropped 5 bases and J dropped 5; count of bases not matched to a gene: 8. Per the germline V gene, CDR1 is SGHTA and CDR2 is FQGNSA. There are 15 residues in the CDR3. CDR3 in amino acids: CASSPRTGQDQPQHF. For the CDR3, the DNA is TGTGCCAGCAGCCCTCGGACAGGGCAGGATCAGCCCCAGCATTTT.

In its sample, this clonotype was seen a few times. V and J are TRBV5-1 and TRBJ2-1, with 8 positions matching TRBD2. This CDR3 contains 14 residues. V was clipped by 2 bases and J by 5 bases; unmatched bases: 3. Germline V lookup: CDR1 SGHRS, CDR2 YFSETQ. The CDR3 DNA reads as TGCGCCAGCAGCTTAGCGGGAGCCCACAATGAGCAGTTCTTC. Translating gives CASSLAGAHNEQFF.

This clonotype was seen more than once but under ten times. The V gene is TRBV7-9, the J gene TRBJ2-7, with TRBD1 identical over 8 bases. Germline assignment: CDR1 SEHNR and CDR2 FQNEAQ (reference sequence). The CDR3 runs to 15 residues. The ends lost 3 bases at V and 6 bases at J; junction bases unmatched: 10. The CDR3 is CASSFPRTGLSEQYF. CDR3 nucleotide sequence: TGTGCCAGCAGCTTCCCCCGGACAGGGCTGAGCGAGCAGTACTTC.

This clonotype was seen ten or more times. The V call is TRBV28, the J call TRBJ2-1, with D perhaps TRBD1 (6 bases). The germline V gene encodes CDR1 MDHEN and CDR2 SYDVKM. Trimming shortened V by 5 bases and J by 2 bases, and 13 bases separated the two germline ends. The CDR3 extends over 15 amino acids. CDR3 nucleotides: TGTGCCAGCAGTCCCGGGACAATGGCCTACAATGAGCAGTTCTTC. It specifies CASSPGTMAYNEQFF.

This clonotype was counted between two and nine times. V is TRBV7-9 and J is TRBJ2-7; 9 nucleotides agree with TRBD1. CDR1 is SEHNR and CDR2 is FQNEAQ in the germline V gene (reference sequence). Germline trimming cut 5 bases from V and 5 bases from J; bases unmatched to any gene: 10. The CDR3 contains 15 residues. CDR3 loop: CASSPKRDRDNEQYF. The CDR3 DNA is TGTGCCAGCAGCCCCAAACGGGACAGGGACAACGAGCAGTACTTC.